Reported below is one TCR beta chain. Its specificity is unknown. A sample-barcoded 5' primer and a J-beta primer mix were used in a second PCR of roughly 7 to 12 cycles. A tag from a template-switch adaptor with 12 random nucleotides marked each cDNA molecule. There were at least 3 million CDR3-containing paired-end reads obtained from each sample. TCRdb redid the calling of the 5' RACE reads with MiXCR, one entry per CDR3 protein. The repertoire consists of some 550,000 distinct CDR3 sequences, with around 48% occurring once and the leading ten covering roughly 25%. This CDR3 spans 14 amino acids. Trimming stripped 3 bases from V and 2 bases from J, with 11 bases between. Germline CDR1 is SGDLS and CDR2 is YYNGEE. The data stem from a study of blood T cells in healthy people across ages. Study-level background: Template switching picked up about one barcoded beta molecule for each two T cells.

General study points: What prevented conclusive comparison of naive and antigen-experienced cells was that PBMCs were unsorted.

What was sequenced was blood. The V call is TRBV9, the J call TRBJ2-5; D unresolved. The receptor was derived from a man older than 75 in good health. CDR3 DNA: TGTGCCAGCAGCGAGGGCCCCCTACAAGAGACCCAGTACTTC. Translating it yields CASSEGPLQETQYF. The full variable domain, its missing parts supplied by reference TRBV9 and TRBJ2-5, is DSGVTQTPKHLITATGQRVTLRCSPRSGDLSVYWYQQSLDQGLQFLIQYYNGEERAKGNILERFSAQQFPDLHSELNLSSLELGDSALYFCASSEGPLQETQYFGPGTRLLVL.